These 6 T cell receptor beta chains were sequenced from one sample in a study of T cell responses to AZD1222 COVID-19 vaccine listed by TCRdb under 2021. The protocol used for the library was the immunoSEQ multiplex PCR assay. The table comes from immuneACCESS by way of TCRdb, which keeps in-frame sequences with V and J called. Part of the clones is missing from these tables; in studies checked, under half for an unresolved V gene and the rest for unknown reasons. The sample profile shows roughly 140,000 clones; around 85% of them were found once. Approximately 7% of the sample lies in the top ten. The meaning of the sample's time point label: sample from adult after SARS-CoV-2 infection, after symptom onset. The sample here was peripheral blood, taken after recovery from COVID-19. The receptors originated from an adult who had recovered from COVID-19.

The chain joins TRBV7-9 to TRBJ2-3; D may be TRBD1 (6 bases). This CDR3 region has 15 residues. V dropped 5 bases and J dropped 2 bases, with 14 bases sitting between them. Germline values: CDR1 SEHNR, CDR2 FQNEAQ (reference sequence). The CDR3 region has the DNA TGTGCCAGCAGCATCCCAGGGGCCTTCACAGATACGCAGTATTTT. It specifies CASSIPGAFTDTQYF.

This chain uses TRBV19 with TRBJ1-2; the D is unclear. The V gene lost 7 bases and the J gene lost 2 bases, with 14 bases spanning the gap. CDR3 length: 14 amino acids. From germline, CDR1 is LNHDA and CDR2 SQIVND (reference sequence). CDR3 residues: CASKGAVQNYGYTF. DNA for the CDR3: TGTGCCAGTAAAGGTGCGGTACAGAACTATGGCTACACCTTC.

The V and J genes are TRBV10-3 and TRBJ2-5; D may match TRBD1 or TRBD2 (6 bases each). Germline CDR1 reads ENHRY; CDR2 reads SYGVKD. This CDR3 has 14 residues. The V end was cut by 7 bases, the J end by 5 bases, with 17 bases between. For the CDR3, the DNA is TGTGCCATCAACCCTGGGGGGCCGGGGGAGACCCAGTACTTC. It specifies CAINPGGPGETQYF.

The chain uses TRBV7-2 and TRBJ2-3; the D gene is possibly TRBD1 (6 bases). The V gene lost 0 bases and the J gene lost 5 bases, with 21 bases spanning the gap. The CDR3 length is 18 residues. CDR1 SGHTA and CDR2 FQGNSA come from the germline V gene. CDR3 nucleotide sequence: TGTGCCAGCAGCTTAGCGGGGATAGCGCTCCCCAGGGGAGATACGCAGTATTTT. Its protein product is CASSLAGIALPRGDTQYF.

CDR3 sequence (DNA): TGTGCCAGTAGTTCCCCCTTTCGGGGGACCTATGGCTACACCTTC. Its protein product is CASSSPFRGTYGYTF. The chain combines TRBV19 with TRBJ1-2; D may be TRBD1 (5 bases). Trimming removed 5 bases from V and 4 bases from J, with 17 bases in between. CDR1 and CDR2 from the germline V gene are LNHDA and SQIVND (reference sequence). This CDR3 is 15 amino acids long.

The chain recombines TRBV5-1 with TRBJ2-7; 10 positions agree with TRBD1. V shed 4 bases and J 4 bases; nucleotides not matched to a gene: 2. This CDR3 has 13 amino acids. Germline V gene data show CDR1 as SGHRS and CDR2 as YFSETQ. The CDR3 bases are TGCGCCAGCAGCGTGGACAGGGGGTACGAGCAGTACTTC. Amino acids: CASSVDRGYEQYF.